Listed below are T cell receptor beta chains from one sample, sequenced in a study of blood T cells in healthy people across ages. TCRdb passed the 5' RACE reads through MiXCR, listing each CDR3 protein once. This sample has more than 650,000 distinct CDR3 sequences, with about a quarter found just once. These data also formed part of another study, on T cells of mothers and their children.

Specimen: blood. Receptors originate from a boy younger than 18 in good health. The CDR3 runs from the conserved cysteine through the conserved F or W. A D gene is named only where the DNA matches it firmly. Not all rows give a size; the values are once, few, many and, for expanded clones, a class.

TRBV7-8	-	few	TRBJ1-1	CASSPSQQGEAFF	TGTGCCAGCAGCCCCAGTCAGCAGGGCGAAGCTTTCTTT
TRBV4-1	-	few	TRBJ2-7	CASSQTLDDEQYF	TGCGCCAGCAGCCAGACGTTGGATGACGAGCAGTACTTC
TRBV25-1	TRBD2	-	TRBJ2-5	CASAIAGGPETQYF	TGTGCCAGCGCTATAGCGGGGGGCCCGGAGACCCAGTACTTC
TRBV4-1	TRBD1	few	TRBJ1-3	CASSRDFGTAGNTIYF	TGCGCCAGCAGCCGAGACTTCGGGACAGCCGGAAACACCATATATTTT
TRBV20-1	-	few	TRBJ2-7	CSARRGLWEQYF	TGCAGTGCTAGAAGGGGCCTCTGGGAGCAGTACTTC
TRBV5-1	TRBD2	many	TRBJ2-5	CASSLVSGGQETQYF	TGCGCCAGCAGCTTGGTTAGCGGGGGCCAAGAGACCCAGTACTTC
TRBV6-5	-	few	TRBJ1-3	CASSYSGAGNTIYF	TGTGCCAGCAGTTACTCAGGGGCTGGAAACACCATATATTTT
TRBV7-9	TRBD2	-	TRBJ2-3	CASRDLAGFTDTQYF	TGTGCCAGCAGAGATCTAGCGGGGTTTACAGATACGCAGTATTTT
TRBV5-1	TRBD1	-	TRBJ1-1	CASSLFGTATEAFF	TGCGCCAGCAGCTTGTTTGGGACAGCCACTGAAGCTTTCTTT
TRBV20-1	TRBD2	-	TRBJ2-3	CSASRLAGSTDMQYF	TGCAGTGCTAGCCGACTAGCGGGGAGCACAGATATGCAGTATTTT
TRBV10-3	TRBD1	-	TRBJ1-2	CAISVSQGAEGYTF	TGTGCCATCAGTGTATCTCAGGGGGCGGAGGGCTACACCTTC
TRBV10-3	TRBD2	-	TRBJ2-3	CAISESNSGRTDTQYF	TGTGCCATCAGTGAGTCTAATAGCGGGAGAACAGATACGCAGTATTTT
TRBV5-1	TRBD1	few	TRBJ2-7	CASSLPSQGAEQYF	TGCGCCAGCAGCTTGCCATCACAGGGGGCCGAGCAGTACTTC
TRBV12-5	-	few	TRBJ2-7	CASGSTEGSEQYF	TGTGCTAGTGGTTCCACCGAGGGGAGCGAGCAGTACTTC
TRBV29-1	-	-	TRBJ1-2	CSGLGARGYTF	TGCAGCGGGCTGGGGGCCCGTGGCTACACCTTC
TRBV6-5	-	few	TRBJ1-4	CASKGGQQNEKLFF	TGTGCCAGCAAGGGAGGACAGCAGAATGAAAAACTGTTTTTT
TRBV12-3/TRBV12-4	TRBD1	few	TRBJ2-6	CASRTAGQGNVLTF	TGTGCCAGCAGAACCGCGGGACAGGGCAACGTCCTGACTTTC